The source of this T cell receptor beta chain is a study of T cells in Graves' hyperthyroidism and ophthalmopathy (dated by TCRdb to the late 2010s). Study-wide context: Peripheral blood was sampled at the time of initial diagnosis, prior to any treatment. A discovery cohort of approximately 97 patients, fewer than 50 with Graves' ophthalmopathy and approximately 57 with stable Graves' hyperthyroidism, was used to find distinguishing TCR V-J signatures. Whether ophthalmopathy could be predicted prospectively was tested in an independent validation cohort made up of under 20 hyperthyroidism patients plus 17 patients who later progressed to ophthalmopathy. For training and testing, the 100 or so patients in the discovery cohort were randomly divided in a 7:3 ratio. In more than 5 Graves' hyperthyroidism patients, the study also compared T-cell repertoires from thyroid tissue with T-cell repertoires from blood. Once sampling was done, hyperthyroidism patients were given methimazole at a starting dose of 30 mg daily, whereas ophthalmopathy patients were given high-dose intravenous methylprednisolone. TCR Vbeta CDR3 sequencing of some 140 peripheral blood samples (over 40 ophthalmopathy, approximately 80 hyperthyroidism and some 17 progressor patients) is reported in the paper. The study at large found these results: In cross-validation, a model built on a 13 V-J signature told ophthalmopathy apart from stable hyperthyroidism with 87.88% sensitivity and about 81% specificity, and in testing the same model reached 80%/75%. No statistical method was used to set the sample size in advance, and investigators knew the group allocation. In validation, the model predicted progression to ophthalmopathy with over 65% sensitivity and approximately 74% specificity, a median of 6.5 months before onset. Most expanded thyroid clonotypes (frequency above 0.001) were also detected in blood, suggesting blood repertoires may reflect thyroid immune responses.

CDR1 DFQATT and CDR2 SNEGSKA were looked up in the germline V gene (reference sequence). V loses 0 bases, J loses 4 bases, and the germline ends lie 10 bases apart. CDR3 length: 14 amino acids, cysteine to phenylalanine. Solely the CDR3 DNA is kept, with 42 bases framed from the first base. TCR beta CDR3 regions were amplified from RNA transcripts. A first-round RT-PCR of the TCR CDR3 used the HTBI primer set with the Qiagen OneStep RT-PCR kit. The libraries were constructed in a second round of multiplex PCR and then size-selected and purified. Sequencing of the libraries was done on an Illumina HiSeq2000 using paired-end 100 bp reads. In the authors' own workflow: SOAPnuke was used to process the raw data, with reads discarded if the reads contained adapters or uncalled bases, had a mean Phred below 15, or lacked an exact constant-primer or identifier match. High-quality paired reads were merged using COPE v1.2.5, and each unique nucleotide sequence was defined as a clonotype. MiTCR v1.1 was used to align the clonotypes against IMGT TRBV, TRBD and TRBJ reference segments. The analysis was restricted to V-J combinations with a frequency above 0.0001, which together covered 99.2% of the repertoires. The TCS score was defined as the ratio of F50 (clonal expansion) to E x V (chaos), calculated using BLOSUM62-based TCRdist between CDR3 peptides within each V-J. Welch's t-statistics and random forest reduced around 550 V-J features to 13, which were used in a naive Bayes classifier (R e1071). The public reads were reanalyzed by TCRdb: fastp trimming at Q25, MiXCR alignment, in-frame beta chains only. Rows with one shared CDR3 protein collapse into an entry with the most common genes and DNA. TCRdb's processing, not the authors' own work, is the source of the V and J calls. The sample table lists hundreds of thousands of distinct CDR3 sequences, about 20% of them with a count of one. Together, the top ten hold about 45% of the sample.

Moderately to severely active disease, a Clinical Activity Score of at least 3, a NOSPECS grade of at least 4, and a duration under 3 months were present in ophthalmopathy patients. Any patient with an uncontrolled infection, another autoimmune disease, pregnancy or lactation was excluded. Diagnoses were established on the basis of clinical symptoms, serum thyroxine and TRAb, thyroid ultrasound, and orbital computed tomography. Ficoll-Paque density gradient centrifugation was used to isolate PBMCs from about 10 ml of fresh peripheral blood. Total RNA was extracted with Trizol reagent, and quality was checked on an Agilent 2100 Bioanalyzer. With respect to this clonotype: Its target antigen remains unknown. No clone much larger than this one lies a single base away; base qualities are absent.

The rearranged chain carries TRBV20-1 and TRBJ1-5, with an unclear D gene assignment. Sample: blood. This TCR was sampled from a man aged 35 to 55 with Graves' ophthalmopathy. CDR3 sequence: CSARDLAGNQPQHF. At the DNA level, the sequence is TGCAGTGCTAGAGATCTTGCGGGAAATCAGCCCCAGCATTTT.